This TCR beta chain was captured in a study of T-cell memory formation after mild COVID-19. V was trimmed by 3 bases and J by 4 bases, leaving 6 bases between them. Germline V lookup: CDR1 SQVTM, CDR2 ANQGSEA. This CDR3 region has 11 residues. TCRdb re-analysed the 5' RACE reads in MiXCR, keeping a single row per CDR3 protein. This table holds under 110,000 distinct CDR3 sequences, approximately 15% found once. As regards this clonotype: Its matching antigen is unknown.

General study points: Certain responding clones were present in pre-infection memory, suggesting participation of cross-reactive memory.

The chain carries TRBV29-1 and TRBJ1-2; D is uncertain. The origin of this receptor is an adult woman who had mild COVID-19 (a few samples of this study predate the infection). Cell type and time point are not known. The source material was PBMCs or a T cell subset sorted from them (not recorded which). CDR3 residues: CSVDAGYGYTF. DNA for the CDR3: TGCAGCGTTGACGCAGGCTATGGCTACACCTTC. Variable domain in full (rest from reference TRBV29-1 and TRBJ1-2): SAVISQKPSRDICQRGTSLTIQCQVDSQVTMMFWYRQQPGQSLTLIATANQGSEATYESGFVIDKFPISRPNLTFSTLTVSNMSPEDSSIYLCSVDAGYGYTFGSGTRLTVV.